This T cell receptor (beta chain) was captured by sequencing in a study of T cell responses to AZD1222 COVID-19 vaccine (dated by TCRdb to about 2021). Notes on the research overall: AZD1222 recipients whose second dose came at about 4 weeks and those whose second dose came at about 12 weeks were combined into one group, since spike-specific TCR depth and breadth did not differ between the two schedules. A total of around 240 trial participants underwent TCR sequencing, of whom about 200 received two doses of AZD1222 and some 26 received two doses of the MenACWY control vaccine. Enrollment into the trials was organized by age into subgroups of 18-55, 56-69 and 70-plus years, and those subgroups contained approximately 150, 30 and 60 TCR-sequenced participants, respectively. Summary of the overall study and its limitations: Because no samples from the day 14 peak response were available, repertoires could be characterized only after the peak T cell response. In the small 56-69-year group, the increase in depth fell short of significance, most likely because of low power. Conclusions about previously exposed vaccinees are limited, since just six AZD1222 recipients were seropositive for SARS-CoV-2 at baseline. Participants were mostly white British, with more females than males. The authors suggested clonal diversity may have been underestimated. Spike-specific TCR breadth and depth rose significantly after two AZD1222 doses compared with day 0 and with MenACWY recipients. Epitopes outside the regions mutated in the B.1.351 and B.1.1.7 variants were reportedly recognized by nearly half of the unique spike-specific TCRs. CD4 TCRs associated with the vaccine covered the entire spike protein, and the dominant responses were in regions 160-218 and 743-854.

The label giving this sample's time point can be read as: baseline before first vaccination. Vaccinee samples came from UK trials COV001 and COV002, including a single-blind randomized controlled phase 2/3 trial of AZD1222 (ChAdOx1 nCoV-19) in healthy adults. For TCRbeta chain sequencing, PBMC samples were collected from trial participants at day 0 and at day 28 after the second dose. The CDR3 regions of human TCRbeta chains were analyzed by immunosequencing. The authors' pipeline ran thus. TCRs in the repertoires were matched against a reference library of SARS-CoV-2-specific TCRs that had been generated with the MIRA antigen-specificity platform. Breadth was defined as the fraction of unique TCRs that were SARS-CoV-2-associated. Depth was defined as the fraction of total T cells that were SARS-CoV-2-associated. Using the MIRA data, each spike-specific TCR was mapped to the spike region that the TCR reacts to and placed in a CD4 or CD8 class. Log10-transformed breadth and depth values were compared by one-way ANOVA with Sidak's multiple comparisons tests. TCRdb retrieved this table from immuneACCESS and kept in-frame rearrangements only. Not all clones are present; in checked studies, unresolved V genes account for under half, and no reason is known for the remainder. Clonal size and the V and J genes are those of that table, whereas D and trimming came from the DNA. The sample data list 150,000 to 200,000 clones, and 85% to 95% of these were observed just once. Of the sample, around 9.3% falls within the top ten clones.

Concerning this clone itself: What this receptor recognizes is not known. No much larger clonotype is one base removed from it; base qualities were not supplied.

Reading the germline V gene (reference sequence) gives CDR1 LNHNV and CDR2 YYDKDF. From its cysteine to its phenylalanine, the CDR3 spans 15 amino acids. The sequence is cut down to CDR3 DNA, 45 bases in frame from base 1. V gives up 5 bases and J gives up 0 bases, and the segment between their germline ends measures 13 bases. The specimen comprised peripheral blood, sampled on day 0 of AZD1222 vaccination. This TCR was sampled from an adult in good health. The sequence links TRBV15 to TRBJ1-1, with no confident D gene call. The nucleotide sequence reads as follows: TGTGCCACCAGCCCCCGGAGGCTTATGAACACTGAAGCTTTCTTT. Translation gives CATSPRRLMNTEAFF.